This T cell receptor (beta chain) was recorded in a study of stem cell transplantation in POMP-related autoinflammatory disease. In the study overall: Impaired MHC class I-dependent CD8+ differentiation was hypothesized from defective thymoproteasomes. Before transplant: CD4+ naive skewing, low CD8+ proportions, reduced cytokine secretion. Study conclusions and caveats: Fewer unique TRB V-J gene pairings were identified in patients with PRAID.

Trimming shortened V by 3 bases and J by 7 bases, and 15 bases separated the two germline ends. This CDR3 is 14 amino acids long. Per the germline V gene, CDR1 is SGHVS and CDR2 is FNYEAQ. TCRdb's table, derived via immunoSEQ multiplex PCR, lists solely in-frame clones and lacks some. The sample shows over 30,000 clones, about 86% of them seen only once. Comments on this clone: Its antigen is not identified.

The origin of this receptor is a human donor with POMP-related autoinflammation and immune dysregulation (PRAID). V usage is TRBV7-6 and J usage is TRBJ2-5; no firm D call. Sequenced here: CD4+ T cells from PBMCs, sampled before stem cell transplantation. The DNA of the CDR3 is TGTGCCAGCAGCTTTACAGAAAACTTGGGGACCCAGTACTTC. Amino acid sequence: CASSFTENLGTQYF.